This TCR beta chain comes out of a study of shared clonotypes between healthy human individuals. The study's findings and limits: Tissue TCR repertoires likely differ from these blood-only repertoires. Sharing of clonotypes among donors was expected to vary with sequencing depth.

Germline V gene sequence: CDR1 SGHTS, CDR2 YDEGEE. V was shortened by 4 bases and J by 6 bases, with 8 bases between the two germline ends. This CDR3 has 12 amino acids. Every immunoSEQ plate was one replicate of a subset's evenly spread DNA. This table comes from immunoSEQ multiplex PCR, and its TCRdb copy is limited to in-frame clones, with some not included. The profile covers about 450,000 clones, with 79% appearing a single time and less than 15% taken by the ten largest. Those who donated were healthy HIV-negative adults, with no recent acute infections or vaccinations reported. Details on this clone: Its cognate antigen is unknown.

Material for sequencing was PBMCs. V and J are TRBV5-8 and TRBJ1-5; no definite D call. The TCR comes from a woman between 35 and 50 years old in good health. Some clones in this sample may be carry-over from other donors' samples. The CDR3 DNA sequence: TGTGCCAGCAGCCCCAGCGGTCAGCCCCAGCATTTT. It encodes CASSPSGQPQHF.